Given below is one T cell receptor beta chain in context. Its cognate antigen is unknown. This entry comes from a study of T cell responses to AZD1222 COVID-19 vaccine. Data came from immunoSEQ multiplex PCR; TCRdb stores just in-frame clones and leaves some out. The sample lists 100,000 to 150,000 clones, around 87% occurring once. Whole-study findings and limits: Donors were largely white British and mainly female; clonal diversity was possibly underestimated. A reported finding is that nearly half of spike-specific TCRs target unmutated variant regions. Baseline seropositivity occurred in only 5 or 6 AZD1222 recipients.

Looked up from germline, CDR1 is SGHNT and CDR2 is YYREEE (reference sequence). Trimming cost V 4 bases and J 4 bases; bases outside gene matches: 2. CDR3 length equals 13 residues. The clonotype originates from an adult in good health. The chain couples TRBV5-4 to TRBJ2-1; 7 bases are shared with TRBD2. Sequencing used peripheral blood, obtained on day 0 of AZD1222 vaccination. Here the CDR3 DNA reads TGTGCCAGCAGCGAACTAGCGTACAATGAGCAGTTCTTC. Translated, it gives CASSELAYNEQFF.